This entry describes one TCR beta chain. V shed 4 bases, J shed 1 base, and the junction held 13 bases outside the gene matches. This CDR3 comprises 18 residues. Germline assignment: CDR1 SGHNT and CDR2 YYREEE (reference sequence). These data originate in a study of blood T cell repertoires in COVID-19. Study overall: Samples of COVID-19 (acute and convalescent) were obtained from the United States, Italy and Spain. The analysed material was cDNA or gDNA that came from T cells, B-cell-depleted T cells, or PBMCs.

One Seattle source followed patients from active infection through their disease course. As processed by the authors: Amplifying reference gene primers gave estimates of nucleated cell counts. The data were produced by immunoSEQ multiplex PCR, yet TCRdb's version contains in-frame clones alone and is incomplete. V, J and clone size derive from that table, while D and trimming were established from the DNA sequence. The sample includes fewer than 350,000 clones, 80% to 90% of them seen just once. The sequence was collected from a woman aged 25 to 39 with COVID-19, enrolled during active disease. Sequenced input: peripheral blood. The chain couples TRBV5-4 to TRBJ2-3; TRBD2 matches 9 bases. CDR3 DNA: TGTGCCAGCAGCCCTAAACTGGGTTCTAGCGGGGGCACAGATACGCAGTATTTT. This translates into CASSPKLGSSGGTDTQYF.